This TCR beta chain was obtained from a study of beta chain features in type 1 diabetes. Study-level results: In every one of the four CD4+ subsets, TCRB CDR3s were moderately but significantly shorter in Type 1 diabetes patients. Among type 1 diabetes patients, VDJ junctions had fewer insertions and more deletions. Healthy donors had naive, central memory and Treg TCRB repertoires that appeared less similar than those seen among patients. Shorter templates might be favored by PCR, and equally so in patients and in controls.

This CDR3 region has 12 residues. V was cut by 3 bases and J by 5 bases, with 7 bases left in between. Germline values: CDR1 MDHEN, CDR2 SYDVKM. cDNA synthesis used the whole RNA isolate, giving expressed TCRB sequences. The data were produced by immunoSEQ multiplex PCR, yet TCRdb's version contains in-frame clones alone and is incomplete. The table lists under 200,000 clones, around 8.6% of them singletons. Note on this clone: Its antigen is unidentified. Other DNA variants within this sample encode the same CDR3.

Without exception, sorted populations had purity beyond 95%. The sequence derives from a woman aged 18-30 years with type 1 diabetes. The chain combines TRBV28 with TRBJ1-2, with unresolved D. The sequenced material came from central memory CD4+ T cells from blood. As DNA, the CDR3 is TGTGCCAGCAGTTTGCAGCGTTATGGCTACACCTTC. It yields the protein CASSLQRYGYTF.